A single T cell receptor (beta chain) is shown here with its context. Its matching antigen is unknown. Described time point: persistent/refractory GD, antithyroid drugs over 5 years with positive TRAb. The TCR library used RNA extracted from PBMCs. V gave up 5 bases and J gave up 5 bases, with 25 bases separating them. Per germline, CDR1 DFQATT and CDR2 SNEGSKA (reference sequence). The CDR3 has 16 residues. The sample belongs to a study of regulatory T cells in long-lasting Graves disease. With iRepertoire HTBI primers and Arm-PCR of CDR3 regions, TCR beta libraries were built. MiXCR, run by TCRdb on the multiplex PCR reads, gives a single entry per CDR3 protein. The data show more than 350,000 distinct CDR3 sequences, around 20% seen once. Study-wide points: TRBV28 was favored in persistent disease, as were TRBJ1-2 and TRBJ2-5. Sample size was small, which may have lowered accuracy.

This chain joins TRBV20-1 and TRBJ2-7; tentatively, D is TRBD1 or TRBD2 (6 bases each). Sequenced here: peripheral blood mononuclear cells (PBMCs), sampled when the disease was refractory, from a patient treated with antithyroid drugs. The origin of this receptor is a female donor with Graves disease. Here the CDR3 reads CSAGRGSGSRLDEQYF. CDR3 coding DNA: TGCAGTGCTGGCAGGGGTAGCGGCTCGAGACTGGACGAGCAGTACTTC.